This T cell receptor beta chain is drawn from a study of identifying expanded T cells in peripheral blood. The data were produced by immunoSEQ multiplex PCR, yet TCRdb's version contains in-frame clones alone and is incomplete. Among 75,000 to 90,000 clones listed, almost 85% were seen once. Germline V gives CDR1 ENHRY, CDR2 SYGVKD. The CDR3 is 16 residues long. Trimming cost V 9 bases and J 1 base; bases outside gene matches: 11. The receptor's source is a person aged 18 to 70 in good health. V and J are TRBV10-3 and TRBJ2-2, with TRBD2 matching 7 bases. Sequencing used blood. The CDR3 nucleotides are TGTGCCATACAGATCGGACTAGGGGAGAACACCGGGGAGCTGTTTTTT. Its translation is CAIQIGLGENTGELFF.